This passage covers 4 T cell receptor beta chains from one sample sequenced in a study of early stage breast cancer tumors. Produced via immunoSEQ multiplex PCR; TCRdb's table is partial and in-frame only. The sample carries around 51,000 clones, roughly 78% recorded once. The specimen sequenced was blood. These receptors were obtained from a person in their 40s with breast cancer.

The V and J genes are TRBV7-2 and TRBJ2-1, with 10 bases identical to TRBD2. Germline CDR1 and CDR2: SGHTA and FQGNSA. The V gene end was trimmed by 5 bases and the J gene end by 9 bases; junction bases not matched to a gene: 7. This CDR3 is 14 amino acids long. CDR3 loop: CASSPLAGTTEQFF. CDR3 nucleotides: TGTGCCAGCAGCCCACTAGCGGGAACCACTGAGCAGTTCTTC.

The CDR3 DNA follows: TGTGCCAGCAGTTACTCCAGGCCAGTCTATGGCTACACCTTC. As protein: CASSYSRPVYGYTF. The chain carries TRBV6-5 and TRBJ1-2; the D is unclear. The CDR3 is 14 amino acids. Trimming shortened V by 0 bases and J by 4 bases, and 9 bases separated the two germline ends. Germline CDR1 and CDR2: MNHEY and SVGAGI.

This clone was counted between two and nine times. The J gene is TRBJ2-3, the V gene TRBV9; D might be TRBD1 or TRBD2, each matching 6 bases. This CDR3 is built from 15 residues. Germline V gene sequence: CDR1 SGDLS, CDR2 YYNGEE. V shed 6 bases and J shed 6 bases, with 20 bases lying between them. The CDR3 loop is CASNDLAARGDTQYF. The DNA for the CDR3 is TGTGCCAGCAACGATTTAGCGGCTAGGGGGGATACGCAGTATTTT.

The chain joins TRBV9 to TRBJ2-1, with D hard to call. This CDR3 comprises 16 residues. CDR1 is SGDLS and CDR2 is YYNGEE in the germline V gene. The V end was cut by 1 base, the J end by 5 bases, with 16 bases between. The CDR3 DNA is TGTGCCAGCAGCGTAACAGCCCGCCGATCTAACAATGAGCAGTTCTTC. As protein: CASSVTARRSNNEQFF. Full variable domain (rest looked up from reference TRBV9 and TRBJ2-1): DSGVTQTPKHLITATGQRVTLRCSPRSGDLSVYWYQQSLDQGLQFLIQYYNGEERAKGNILERFSAQQFPDLHSELNLSSLELGDSALYFCASSVTARRSNNEQFFGPGTRLTVL.